The 19 T cell receptor beta chains listed next were all sequenced from one sample in a study of blood T cell repertoires in COVID-19. Repertoires were generated with immunoSEQ multiplex PCR, while TCRdb's copy carries only in-frame clones and drops some. Of fewer than 150,000 clones detected, almost 85% appear once; the ten largest clones hold about 3.2%. The sequencing sample was made of peripheral blood. These receptors all stem from a middle-aged man with acute or convalescent COVID-19.

This clone was observed once. The rearrangement uses TRBV25-1 and TRBJ1-2, with D uncertain. V gave up 2 bases and J gave up 6 bases, with 16 bases separating them. CDR1 and CDR2 from the germline V gene are MGHDK and SYGVNS. The CDR3 runs to 15 residues. The CDR3 nucleotides read TGTGCCAGCAGTGAAGAGGGCATTCTTTTGCATGGCTACACCTTC. It translates to CASSEEGILLHGYTF.

J is TRBJ1-1 and V is TRBV27; D is ambiguous. Trimming took 2 bases from V and 0 from J, leaving 13 bases between them. Per germline, CDR1 MNHEY and CDR2 SMNVEV (reference sequence). CDR3 size: 16 residues. DNA of the CDR3: TGTGCCAGCAGTTTAGCGGGTGGGCGGGTGAACACTGAAGCTTTCTTT. This gives the protein CASSLAGGRVNTEAFF.

This chain joins TRBV7-9 and TRBJ2-7; 7 bases align to TRBD1. This CDR3 region has 13 residues. J gave up 3 bases and V 6 bases, and 5 bases lay outside the gene matches. From germline, CDR1 is SEHNR and CDR2 FQNEAQ (reference sequence). CDR3 protein: CASRPTGVYEQYF. The DNA of the CDR3 is TGTGCCAGCAGACCCACAGGGGTCTACGAGCAGTACTTC.

The gene calls are TRBV7-9 and TRBJ1-2, with 7 nucleotides matching TRBD1. CDR3 length: 15 amino acids. Germline trimming cut 1 base from V and 2 bases from J; bases unmatched to any gene: 4. In germline, CDR1 is SEHNR, CDR2 FQNEAQ (reference sequence). CDR3 in DNA: TGTGCCAGCAGCTTAGAGTTACAGGGGAACTATGGCTACACCTTC. Translated: CASSLELQGNYGYTF.

The count of this clone is one. The chain recombines TRBV6-5 with TRBJ1-5; the D gene is possibly TRBD1 (6 bases). In germline, CDR1 is MNHEY, CDR2 SVGAGI. The CDR3 loop spans 14 amino acids. V was shortened by 2 bases and J by 6 bases, with 11 bases between the two germline ends. The CDR3 spells CASSYRTGLQPQHF. CDR3 DNA: TGTGCCAGCAGTTACCGAACAGGGCTTCAGCCCCAGCATTTT.

This clone is a singleton in its sample. The chain recombines TRBV28 with TRBJ1-6, with D possibly matching TRBD1 (6 bases). The ends were cut back, 6 bases at V and 5 bases at J, with 8 bases in the middle. This CDR3 is built from 13 residues. CDR1 and CDR2 (germline): MDHEN, SYDVKM. CDR3 sequence reads: CASSRDNNSPLHF. The CDR3 DNA reads TGTGCCAGCAGCAGGGACAATAATTCACCCCTCCACTTT.

The chain couples TRBV28 to TRBJ2-7; 12 bases are a match to TRBD2. J was trimmed by 4 bases and V by 4 bases; bases with no gene match: 5. This CDR3 is 15 amino acids long. CDR1 is MDHEN, CDR2 SYDVKM, per germline. CDR3 region: CASSSLAGGWYEQYF. The CDR3 nucleotides read TGTGCCAGCAGTTCCCTAGCGGGAGGGTGGTACGAGCAGTACTTC.

V gene TRBV7-8 combines with J gene TRBJ1-2; TRBD1 might be the D (5 bases). The V end was cut by 3 bases, the J end by 6 bases, with 14 bases between. The CDR3 is 14 residues long. Germline V gene lookup returns CDR1 SGHVS and CDR2 FQNEAQ. In nucleotides, the CDR3 is TGTGCCAGCAGCTTGGGGACGGGGGAGAATGGCTACACCTTC. This encodes CASSLGTGENGYTF.

This clone has a single count. J is TRBJ2-7 and V is TRBV19; 8 bases fit TRBD1. The germline V gene encodes CDR1 LNHDA and CDR2 SQIVND (reference sequence). The length of the CDR3 is 15 residues. Unmatched junction bases numbered 5, after V lost 3 bases and J lost 1 base. For the CDR3, the DNA is TGTGCCAGTAGTATGTTGACAGGGGCTTCCTACGAGCAGTACTTC. The encoded protein is CASSMLTGASYEQYF.

The chain is built from TRBV11-2 and TRBJ1-1; possible D gene TRBD1, 6 bases. The CDR3 covers 18 residues. CDR1 is SGHAT and CDR2 is FQNNGV in the germline V gene. The germline V and J ends were trimmed by 2 bases and 5 bases, with 24 bases remaining between them. The CDR3 bases are TGTGCCAGCAGCTTAAGCCGACTAAGGGGGGGCGCAGGGACTGAAGCTTTCTTT. Protein: CASSLSRLRGGAGTEAFF.

This clone was seen only a few times. V usage is TRBV11-1 and J usage is TRBJ1-2; possibly TRBD1 for D (6 bases). CDR3 size: 14 residues. Germline CDR1 SGHAT, CDR2 FQDESV (reference sequence). Trimming removed 1 base at V and 8 bases at J, with 14 bases between. CDR3 in DNA: TGTGCCAGCAGCTTAGAGGCGGGGGGCCGAGGCTACACCTTC. Its translation: CASSLEAGGRGYTF.

CDR3 bases: TGCGCCAGCAGCTTCCGGGGAGTCAACACTGAAGCTTTCTTT. This codes for CASSFRGVNTEAFF. V and J are TRBV5-1 and TRBJ1-1; D remains ambiguous. Trimming took off 2 bases at V and 2 bases at J, with 10 bases between the two ends. The CDR3 is 14 residues long. CDR1 is SGHRS and CDR2 is YFSETQ in the germline V gene.

The chain recombines TRBV4-1 with TRBJ2-5; D possibly corresponds to TRBD2 (5 bases). Germline CDR1 reads MGHRA; CDR2 reads YSYEKL. The CDR3 sequence is 15 residues long. The V end was cut by 5 bases, the J end by 4 bases, with 17 bases between. The CDR3 loop is CASSVSGLFSETQYF. The CDR3 DNA follows: TGCGCCAGCAGCGTCAGCGGTCTGTTCTCAGAGACCCAGTACTTC.

This clone was detected once. This chain links TRBV7-9 with TRBJ1-1; TRBD1 is a possible D gene (6 bases). CDR1 is SEHNR, CDR2 FQNEAQ, per germline (reference sequence). With 3 bases removed from V and 2 bases from J, the gap between germline ends came to 10 bases. CDR3 size: 14 residues. The CDR3 coding sequence is TGTGCCAGCAGCTTTGGACAGACCAACACTGAAGCTTTCTTT. Translated: CASSFGQTNTEAFF.

The chain carries TRBV5-4 and TRBJ2-7; 8 nucleotides agree with TRBD1. V lost 1 base, J lost 0 bases, and 6 bases stayed unmatched. In germline, CDR1 is SGHNT, CDR2 YYREEE (reference sequence). There are 16 residues in the CDR3. CDR3 sequence: CASSLLGQGFSYEQYF. For the CDR3, the DNA is TGTGCCAGCAGCTTGCTCGGACAGGGTTTCTCCTACGAGCAGTACTTC.

The V call is TRBV28, the J call TRBJ1-1, with D uncertain. The CDR3 is 14 amino acids. V was clipped by 1 base and J by 5 bases, with 11 bases between them. Germline V gene sequence: CDR1 MDHEN, CDR2 SYDVKM. CDR3 bases: TGTGCCAGCAGTTTATCGGGGAGGAAGACTGAAGCTTTCTTT. It codes for CASSLSGRKTEAFF.

This clone was picked up one time. The junction differs from germline at one of its ends, possibly a read error. The chain recombines TRBV7-9 with TRBJ2-3; 13 bases agree with TRBD2. Germline V lookup: CDR1 SEHNR, CDR2 FQNEAQ (reference sequence). This CDR3 comprises 18 residues. The CDR3 protein is CASSLPRTSGSGTYTQYF. The CDR3 DNA reads TGTGCCAGCAGCTTACCCCGGACTAGCGGGAGTGGCACATATACGCAGTATTTT.

CDR3 sequence: CASRLLASHSYNEQFF. The CDR3, as DNA: TGCGCCAGCAGACTTTTAGCGAGCCACTCCTACAATGAGCAGTTCTTC. The chain joins TRBV4-1 to TRBJ2-1; D possibly corresponds to TRBD2 (5 bases). The CDR3 has 16 residues. From germline, CDR1 is MGHRA and CDR2 YSYEKL. Trimming took off 6 bases at V and 0 bases at J, with 15 bases between the two ends.

This rearrangement joins TRBV28 to TRBJ1-3; D is unresolved. Germline V gene sequence: CDR1 MDHEN, CDR2 SYDVKM. This CDR3 has 15 amino acids. The V and J ends lost 1 base and 0 bases respectively, with 7 bases between them. The CDR3: CASSLYWSSGNTIYF. Here the CDR3 DNA reads TGTGCCAGCAGTTTATATTGGAGCTCTGGAAACACCATATATTTT.